A selection of T cell receptor beta chains follows, all from one sample in a study of blood T cell repertoires in COVID-19. Sequencing used immunoSEQ multiplex PCR; TCRdb keeps in-frame clones, though not all of them. The table has some 260,000 clones, approximately 90% seen once. The sample was PBMCs or T cells enriched from blood (not recorded which). Receptor source: a man aged 35 to 55 who had recovered from COVID-19. Each CDR3 is given with its conserved first and last residue. Fields, in order: J gene, V gene, CDR3 protein.

j_gene: TRBJ1-1
v_gene: TRBV19
CDR3aa: CASSGGRGRYTEAFF

j_gene: TRBJ1-1
v_gene: TRBV6-1
CDR3aa: CASSETTGGDEAFF

j_gene: TRBJ2-1
v_gene: TRBV6-5
CDR3aa: CASQPGQINEQFF

j_gene: TRBJ1-2
v_gene: TRBV28
CDR3aa: CASSGGLYGYTF

j_gene: TRBJ1-3
v_gene: TRBV4-2
CDR3aa: CASSQDRGSPGNTIYF

j_gene: TRBJ2-1
v_gene: TRBV28
CDR3aa: CASSLPKEGGYNEQFF

j_gene: TRBJ1-3
v_gene: TRBV5-4
CDR3aa: CASSLLADSFTLYF

j_gene: TRBJ2-2
v_gene: TRBV6-5
CDR3aa: CAIWPGTGGGELFF

j_gene: TRBJ2-3
v_gene: TRBV11-1
CDR3aa: CASSTGLPTDTQYF

j_gene: TRBJ1-5
v_gene: TRBV12-3/TRBV12-4
CDR3aa: CASRLTGYQPQHF

j_gene: TRBJ2-3
v_gene: TRBV5-1
CDR3aa: CASSLDSSTDTQYF

j_gene: TRBJ1-2
v_gene: TRBV29-1
CDR3aa: CSVERTSPGGYGYTF

j_gene: TRBJ2-1
v_gene: TRBV2
CDR3aa: CASRDDRDEQFF

j_gene: TRBJ1-5
v_gene: TRBV28
CDR3aa: CAISGLYSNQPQHF

j_gene: TRBJ1-4
v_gene: TRBV28
CDR3aa: CASSLLDRPPKLFF

j_gene: TRBJ1-2
v_gene: TRBV7-2
CDR3aa: CASTLIFRAGYTF

j_gene: TRBJ2-5
v_gene: TRBV7-2
CDR3aa: CASRRGDSMETQYF

j_gene: TRBJ1-2
v_gene: TRBV2
CDR3aa: CASSEARQLGPYGYTF

j_gene: TRBJ1-5
v_gene: TRBV18
CDR3aa: CASSSSGGLNSNQPQHF

j_gene: TRBJ1-2
v_gene: TRBV7-9
CDR3aa: CASKGAFGYGYTF

j_gene: TRBJ2-7
v_gene: TRBV7-2
CDR3aa: CASSFPDRLSYEQYF

j_gene: TRBJ2-7
v_gene: TRBV7-9
CDR3aa: CASSPSLVYEQYF